A single sample is the source of the 13 T cell receptor beta chains below, sequenced in a study of cytomegalovirus exposure and HLA in healthy donors. The PCR made use of 60 Vbeta and 13 Jbeta primers. Using immunoSEQ multiplex PCR, the repertoire was profiled, and TCRdb retains in-frame clones only, with some absent. The data show about 87,000 clones, roughly 79% seen once. The sample taken for sequencing was PBMCs. The receptor set was obtained from a woman aged 35 to 49 in good health and CMV-seronegative.

The V and J genes are TRBV7-3 and TRBJ2-1; 9 bases match TRBD1. The CDR3 is 15 amino acids. J lost 0 bases, V lost 6 bases, and 3 bases had no gene match. Germline loops: CDR1 SGHTA, CDR2 FQGTGA. The CDR3 reads CASSPDRGSYNEQFF. The CDR3 nucleotides are TGTGCCAGCAGTCCGGACAGGGGCTCCTACAATGAGCAGTTCTTC.

The rearrangement uses TRBV5-6 and TRBJ2-5; D call uncertain. The end of the DNA is better explained by TRBJ2-7, so the J call may be wrong. This CDR3 is built from 12 residues. The V gene's germline CDR1 is SGHDT and CDR2 YYEEEE. CDR3 sequence reads: CASSSRLYEQYF. DNA for the CDR3: TGTGCCAGCAGCTCCAGGCTCTACGAGCAGTACTTC.

This clone has only one observation. The genes are TRBV15 and TRBJ2-3; no definite D call. The V and J ends lost 2 bases and 6 bases respectively, with 18 bases between them. This CDR3 comprises 16 residues. CDR1 and CDR2 from the germline V gene are LNHNV and YYDKDF (reference sequence). In DNA, the CDR3 is TGTGCCACCAGCAGAAACCGACGCGGCTTCGCGGATACGCAGTATTTT. Protein product: CATSRNRRGFADTQYF.

This chain uses TRBV5-1 with TRBJ2-3; D is undetermined. The CDR3 loop spans 13 amino acids. V gave up 0 bases and J gave up 5 bases, with 7 bases separating them. Germline lookup yields CDR1 SGHRS and CDR2 YFSETQ. Written as DNA, the CDR3 is TGCGCCAGCAGCTTGGCCCATCAAGATACGCAGTATTTT. Translated: CASSLAHQDTQYF.

This chain links TRBV5-6 with TRBJ1-6; no firm D call. The V end lost 10 bases, the J end lost 9 bases, and 17 bases lay between the germline ends. This CDR3 is built from 13 residues. Germline V CDR1 and CDR2: SGHDT, YYEEEE. The CDR3 nucleotides are TGTGCCGGCTCTCTGCGGGGTACTTCACCCCTCCACTTT. Translating gives CAGSLRGTSPLHF.

This chain joins TRBV29-1 and TRBJ1-2; D unclear. This CDR3 has 12 amino acids. Deletions cut 3 bases from V and 8 bases from J, with 13 bases between. Germline V lookup: CDR1 SQVTM, CDR2 ANQGSEA. Written as DNA, the CDR3 is TGCAGCGTTGACTCGGGTCAATTCGGCTACACCTTC. Protein: CSVDSGQFGYTF.

The V call is TRBV30, the J call TRBJ2-3, with D maybe TRBD2 (6 bases). Germline V gene lookup returns CDR1 GTSNPN and CDR2 SVGIG (reference sequence). Trimming took 4 bases from V and 2 from J, leaving 19 bases between them. This CDR3 contains 16 residues. CDR3 nucleotides: TGTGCCTGGATGGGTCAGGACTATTTCCTCACAGATACGCAGTATTTT. It encodes CAWMGQDYFLTDTQYF. Drawing the rest from reference TRBV30 and TRBJ2-3, the complete variable domain is SQTIHQWPATLVQPVGSPLSLECTVEGTSNPNLYWYRQAAGRGLQLLFYSVGIGQISSEVPQNLSASRPQDRQFILSSKKLLLSDSGFYLCAWMGQDYFLTDTQYFGPGTRLTVL.

This clone was seen just once. V usage is TRBV10-3 and J usage is TRBJ1-5, with TRBD1 as a possible D gene (5 bases). Trimming left V 2 bases short and J 1 base short, with 9 bases between. Germline V gene sequence: CDR1 ENHRY, CDR2 SYGVKD. The CDR3 contains 15 residues. The CDR3 nucleotides are TGTGCCATCAGTGAGGGGACTTTGAGCAATCAGCCCCAGCATTTT. Its translation: CAISEGTLSNQPQHF.

V gene TRBV9 combines with J gene TRBJ2-3; TRBD2 aligns across 10 bases. CDR3 length: 16 residues. V was pared by 4 bases and J by 2 bases, with 7 bases of the junction left unmatched. Per germline, CDR1 SGDLS and CDR2 YYNGEE. Here the CDR3 reads CASSPGLAELTDTQYF. CDR3 sequence (DNA): TGTGCCAGCAGCCCCGGACTAGCGGAACTCACAGATACGCAGTATTTT.

The chain combines TRBV7-2 with TRBJ2-7, with 9 bases that match TRBD2. Germline CDR1 SGHTA, CDR2 FQGNSA. Germline trimming cut 5 bases from V and 1 base from J; bases unmatched to any gene: 6. The CDR3 loop spans 15 amino acids. The CDR3 here is CASSQTSGSSYEQYF. The DNA of the CDR3 is TGTGCCAGCAGCCAGACTAGCGGAAGTTCCTACGAGCAGTACTTC.

This clone was found once. V gene TRBV6-1 combines with J gene TRBJ2-7; 7 bases are shared with TRBD2. Unmatched junction bases numbered 5, after V lost 2 bases and J lost 4 bases. The CDR3 is made up of 14 amino acids. Germline values: CDR1 MNHNS, CDR2 SASEGT. CDR3 residues: CASSESGGGYEQYF. The CDR3 DNA is TGTGCCAGCAGTGAATCGGGCGGGGGTTACGAGCAGTACTTC.

The chain has TRBV6-1 and TRBJ1-2, with 7 nucleotides matching TRBD1. Germline V lookup: CDR1 MNHNS, CDR2 SASEGT. The CDR3 runs to 15 residues. The V segment lost 2 bases and the J segment 7 bases; nucleotides outside the gene matches: 10. CDR3 loop: CASSENYRGLGGYTF. The CDR3 nucleotides are TGTGCCAGCAGTGAAAATTACAGGGGATTGGGTGGCTACACCTTC.

The chain has TRBV7-2 and TRBJ1-4; D gene ambiguous. Trimming left V 3 bases short and J 8 bases short, with 13 bases between. The CDR3 length is 14 residues. Germline-derived CDR1 and CDR2 are SGHTA and FQGNSA. The CDR3 region is CASSFSGSPEKLFF. For the CDR3, the DNA is TGTGCCAGCAGCTTTTCGGGGTCCCCGGAAAAACTGTTTTTT. The full variable domain, its missing parts supplied by reference TRBV7-2 and TRBJ1-4, is GAGVSQSPSNKVTEKGKDVELRCDPISGHTALYWYRQSLGQGLEFLIYFQGNSAPDKSGLPSDRFSAERTGGSVSTLTIQRTQQEDSAVYLCASSFSGSPEKLFFGSGTQLSVL.